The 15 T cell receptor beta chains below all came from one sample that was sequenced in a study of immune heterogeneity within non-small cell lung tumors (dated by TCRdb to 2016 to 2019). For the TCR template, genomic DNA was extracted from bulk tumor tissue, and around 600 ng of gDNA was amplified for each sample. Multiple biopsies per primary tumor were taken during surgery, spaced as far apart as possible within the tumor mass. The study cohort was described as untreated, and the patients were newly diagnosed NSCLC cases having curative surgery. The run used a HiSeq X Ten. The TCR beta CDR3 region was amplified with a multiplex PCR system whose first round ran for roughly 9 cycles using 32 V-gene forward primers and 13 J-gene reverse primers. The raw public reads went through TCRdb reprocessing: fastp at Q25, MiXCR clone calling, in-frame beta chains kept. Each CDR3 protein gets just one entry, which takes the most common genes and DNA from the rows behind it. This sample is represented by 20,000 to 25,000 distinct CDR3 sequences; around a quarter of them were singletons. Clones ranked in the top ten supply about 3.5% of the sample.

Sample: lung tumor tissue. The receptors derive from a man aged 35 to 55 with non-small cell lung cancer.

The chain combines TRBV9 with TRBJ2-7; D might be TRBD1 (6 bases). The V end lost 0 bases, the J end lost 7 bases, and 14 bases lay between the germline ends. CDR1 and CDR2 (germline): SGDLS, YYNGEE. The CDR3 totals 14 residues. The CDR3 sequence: CASSVGYRVSEQYF. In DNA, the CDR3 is TGTGCCAGCAGCGTAGGTTACAGGGTGTCTGAGCAGTACTTC.

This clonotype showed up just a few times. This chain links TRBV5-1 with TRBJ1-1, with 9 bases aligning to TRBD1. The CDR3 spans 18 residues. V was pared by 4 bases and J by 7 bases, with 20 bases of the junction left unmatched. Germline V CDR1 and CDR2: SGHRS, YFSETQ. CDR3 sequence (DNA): TGCGCCAGCAGCCTTCCGATAACAGGGGGCGGGAGTAAGGATGAAGCTTTCTTT. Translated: CASSLPITGGGSKDEAFF. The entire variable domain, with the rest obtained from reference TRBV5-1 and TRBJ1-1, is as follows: KAGVTQTPRYLIKTRGQQVTLSCSPISGHRSVSWYQQTPGQGLQFLFEYFSETQRNKGNFPGRFSGRQFSNSRSEMNVSTLELGDSALYLCASSLPITGGGSKDEAFFGQGTRLTVV.

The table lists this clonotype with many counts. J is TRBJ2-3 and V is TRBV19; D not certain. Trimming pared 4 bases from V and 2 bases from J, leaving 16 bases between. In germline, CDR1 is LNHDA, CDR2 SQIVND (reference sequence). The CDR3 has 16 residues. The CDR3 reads CASSRQPPYDTDTQYF. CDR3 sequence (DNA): TGTGCCAGTAGTAGGCAGCCTCCTTATGACACAGATACGCAGTATTTT.

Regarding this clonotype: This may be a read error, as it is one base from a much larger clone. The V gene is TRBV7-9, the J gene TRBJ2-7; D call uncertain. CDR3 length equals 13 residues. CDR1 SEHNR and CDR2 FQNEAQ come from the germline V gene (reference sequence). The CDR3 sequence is CARSLGAAYEQYF. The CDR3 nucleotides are TGTGCCAGAAGCTTAGGTGCTGCCTACGAGCAGTACTTC.

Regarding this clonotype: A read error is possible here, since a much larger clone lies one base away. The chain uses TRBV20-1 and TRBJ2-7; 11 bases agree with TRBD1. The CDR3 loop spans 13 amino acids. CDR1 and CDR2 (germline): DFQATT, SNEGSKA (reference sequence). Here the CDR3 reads CSTRGTGGYEQYF. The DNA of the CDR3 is TGCAGTACTAGAGGGACAGGGGGCTACGAGCAGTACTTC.

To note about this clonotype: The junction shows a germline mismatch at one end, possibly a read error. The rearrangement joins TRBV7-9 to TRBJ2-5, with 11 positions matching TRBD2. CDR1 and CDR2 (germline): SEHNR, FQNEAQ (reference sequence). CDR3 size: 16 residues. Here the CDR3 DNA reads TGTGTCAGCAGCTGGGGACTAGCGGCCCCTCAAGAGACCCAGTACTTC. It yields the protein CVSSWGLAAPQETQYF.

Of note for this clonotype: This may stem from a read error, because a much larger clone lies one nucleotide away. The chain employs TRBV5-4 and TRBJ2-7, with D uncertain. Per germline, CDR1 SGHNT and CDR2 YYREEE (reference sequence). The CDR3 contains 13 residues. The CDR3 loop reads CSSSTAEFHEQYF. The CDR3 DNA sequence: TGTTCCAGCAGCACGGCGGAATTCCACGAGCAGTACTTC. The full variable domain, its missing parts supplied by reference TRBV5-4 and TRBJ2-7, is ETGVTQSPTHLIKTRGQQVTLRCSSQSGHNTVSWYQQALGQGPQFIFQYYREEENGRGNFPPRFSGLQFPNYSSELNVNALELDDSALYLCSSSTAEFHEQYFGPGTRLTVT.

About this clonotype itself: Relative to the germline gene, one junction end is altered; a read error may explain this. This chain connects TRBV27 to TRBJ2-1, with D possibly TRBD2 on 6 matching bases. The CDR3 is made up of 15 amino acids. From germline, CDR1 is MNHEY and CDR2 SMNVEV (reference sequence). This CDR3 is CANSLMGGPYNEQFF. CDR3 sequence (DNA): TGTGCCAACAGTTTAATGGGAGGCCCCTACAATGAGCAGTTCTTC.

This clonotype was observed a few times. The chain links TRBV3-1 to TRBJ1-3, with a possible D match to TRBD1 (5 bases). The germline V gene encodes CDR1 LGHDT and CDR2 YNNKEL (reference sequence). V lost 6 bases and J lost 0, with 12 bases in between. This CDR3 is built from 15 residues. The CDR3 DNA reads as TGTGCCAGCAGTCTAGCGGGGGGCTCTGGAAACACCATATATTTT. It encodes CASSLAGGSGNTIYF.

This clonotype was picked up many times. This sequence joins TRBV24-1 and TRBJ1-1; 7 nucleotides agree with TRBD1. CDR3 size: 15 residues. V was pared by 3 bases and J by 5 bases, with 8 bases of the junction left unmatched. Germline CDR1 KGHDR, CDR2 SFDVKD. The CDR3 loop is CATSDAQGVGTEAFF. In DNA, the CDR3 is TGTGCCACCAGTGATGCCCAGGGGGTAGGAACTGAAGCTTTCTTT.

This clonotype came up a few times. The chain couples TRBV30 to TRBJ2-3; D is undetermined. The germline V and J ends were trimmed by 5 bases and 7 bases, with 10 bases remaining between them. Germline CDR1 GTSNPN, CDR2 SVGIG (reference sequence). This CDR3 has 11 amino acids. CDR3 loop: CAWSERNTQYF. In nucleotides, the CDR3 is TGTGCCTGGTCAGAAAGGAATACGCAGTATTTT.

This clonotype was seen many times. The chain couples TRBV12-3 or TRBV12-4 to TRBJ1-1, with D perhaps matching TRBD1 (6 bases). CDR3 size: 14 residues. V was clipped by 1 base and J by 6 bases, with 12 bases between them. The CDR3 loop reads CASSLGTEVAEAFF. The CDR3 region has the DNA TGTGCCAGCAGTTTAGGGACAGAGGTCGCTGAAGCTTTCTTT.

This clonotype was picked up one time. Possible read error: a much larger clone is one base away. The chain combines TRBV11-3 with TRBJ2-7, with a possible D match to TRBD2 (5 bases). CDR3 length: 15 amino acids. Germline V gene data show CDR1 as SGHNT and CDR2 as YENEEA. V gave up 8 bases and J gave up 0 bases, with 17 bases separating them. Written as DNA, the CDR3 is TGTGCCAGCGGCCCGGGGAGCCAGTACTCCTACGAGCAGTACTTC. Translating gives CASGPGSQYSYEQYF.

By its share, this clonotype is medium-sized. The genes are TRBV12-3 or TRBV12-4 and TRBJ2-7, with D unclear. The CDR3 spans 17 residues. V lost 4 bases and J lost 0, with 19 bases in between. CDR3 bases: TGTGCCAGCAGTTCAGGTCCCTCGCGAGCGAGCTCCTACGAGCAGTACTTC. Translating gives CASSSGPSRASSYEQYF.

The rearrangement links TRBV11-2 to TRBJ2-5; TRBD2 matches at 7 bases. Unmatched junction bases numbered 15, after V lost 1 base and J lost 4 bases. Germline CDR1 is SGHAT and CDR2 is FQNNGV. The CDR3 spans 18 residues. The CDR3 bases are TGTGCCAGCAGCTTAGCCCTGATGTCGGGCGGGAGTCGAGAGACCCAGTACTTC. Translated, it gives CASSLALMSGGSRETQYF.